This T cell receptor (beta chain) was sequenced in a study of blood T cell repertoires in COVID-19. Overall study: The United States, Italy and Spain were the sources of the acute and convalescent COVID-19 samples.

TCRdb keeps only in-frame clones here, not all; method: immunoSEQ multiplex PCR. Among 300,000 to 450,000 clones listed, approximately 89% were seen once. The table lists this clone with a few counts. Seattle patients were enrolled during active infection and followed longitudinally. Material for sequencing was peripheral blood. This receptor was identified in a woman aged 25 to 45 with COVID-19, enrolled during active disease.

CDR3 protein: CASTPSGQLYNEQFF. In DNA form, the CDR3 reads TGTGCCAGCACCCCCTCGGGACAACTATACAATGAGCAGTTCTTC. The rearrangement uses TRBV2 and TRBJ2-1; tentatively, D is TRBD1 (6 bases). The CDR3 contains 15 residues. V was clipped by 7 bases and J by 4 bases, with 17 bases between them. Germline lookup yields CDR1 SNHLY and CDR2 FYNNEI.